This TCR beta chain was found in a study of blood T cells in healthy people across ages. The second PCR ran roughly 6 to 12 cycles with a sample-barcoded 5' primer and J-beta primers. TCRdb itself ran the 5' RACE reads through MiXCR, one entry per CDR3 protein. Here the sample spans more than 1,000,000 distinct CDR3 sequences, 25% being singletons. This sample also appeared in a second study, on T cells of mothers and their children.

This sequence originates from a girl aged 2-10 years in good health. Sequencing used blood.

CDR3 DNA sequence: TGTGCCAGCAGCCCTAATCCAGCGGGCGCACTTAGTCACGAGACCCAGTACTTC. Residues: CASSPNPAGALSHETQYF. The gene calls are TRBV7-9 and TRBJ2-5, with a tentative D call TRBD2 (6 bases). Germline CDR1 is SEHNR and CDR2 is FQNEAQ (reference sequence). Trimming shortened V by 5 bases and J by 5 bases, and 27 bases separated the two germline ends. This CDR3 spans 18 amino acids.